The T cell receptor beta chain under discussion was sequenced for a study of shared clonotypes between healthy human individuals. Study at large: Participating donors consisted of two women and a few men aged 18 to 49. Each donor had three CD4 naive, three CD4 memory, two CD8 naive and one CD8 memory plate.

The assay was carried out at the deep level. The data were produced by immunoSEQ multiplex PCR, yet TCRdb's version contains in-frame clones alone and is incomplete. Of roughly 1.4 million clones listed, approximately 98.5% are singletons. Of note for this clone: What it binds is unknown.

Study-wide results and caveats: Collection of samples was limited to blood; tissue repertoires likely differ.

The J segment lost 7 bases and the V segment lost 6 bases, leaving 14 bases of the junction unmatched. Germline V gives CDR1 KGHSH, CDR2 LQKENI. The CDR3 sequence is 16 residues long. This sequence originates from a man aged 30 to 45 in good health. Source material: naive CD4+ T cells sorted from blood. Subset: CD45RA+ positively selected. V gene TRBV18 combines with J gene TRBJ2-3, with 9 bases matching TRBD2. CDR3: CASSPGGTSNSNTQYF. Written as DNA, the CDR3 is TGTGCCAGCTCTCCAGGGGGGACTAGCAACTCAAATACGCAGTATTTT.